These T cell receptor beta chains were read from a single sample in a study of T cells in Graves' hyperthyroidism and ophthalmopathy. TCRdb reprocessed the multiplex PCR reads with MiXCR, giving one entry per CDR3 protein. The repertoire holds around 440,000 distinct CDR3 sequences, with 15% to 19% as singletons. Sequenced material: blood. The receptors were sampled from a woman aged 18-30 years with Graves' hyperthyroidism. The CDR3 runs from the conserved cysteine through the conserved F or W. D genes are given only for firm matches. Clone size appears in some rows only: once, few, many, or a class for an expanded clone.

D gene: .; V gene: TRBV5-1; J gene: TRBJ2-4; clone size: few; CDR3 DNA: TGCGCCAGCAGCTGGAGGGGGCGCGACATTCAGTACTTC; CDR3 protein: CASSWRGRDIQYF
D gene: TRBD2; V gene: TRBV19; J gene: TRBJ2-4; clone size: .; CDR3 DNA: TGTGCCAGTACCTCAGCGGGGGGGCCAAAAAACATTCAGTACTTC; CDR3 protein: CASTSAGGPKNIQYF
D gene: .; V gene: TRBV5-5; J gene: TRBJ1-2; clone size: many; CDR3 DNA: TGTGCCAGCAGCCTACCGGAGGGACCATATGGCTACACCTTC; CDR3 protein: CASSLPEGPYGYTF
D gene: TRBD2; V gene: TRBV3-1; J gene: TRBJ2-3; clone size: many; CDR3 DNA: TGTGCCAGCAGCCAAGATGGGACGGGACTAGCGGGAAAGGATACGCAGTATTTT; CDR3 protein: CASSQDGTGLAGKDTQYF
D gene: .; V gene: TRBV6-2/TRBV6-3; J gene: TRBJ2-3; clone size: many; CDR3 DNA: TGTGCCAGCAGCCCCTTGCCCATCCCGGGACGGAGGAGGGATACGCAGTATTTT; CDR3 protein: CASSPLPIPGRRRDTQYF
D gene: .; V gene: TRBV9; J gene: TRBJ2-3; clone size: few; CDR3 DNA: TGTGCCAGCAGCGCGGGGGACCCCACAGATACGCAGTATTTT; CDR3 protein: CASSAGDPTDTQYF
D gene: .; V gene: TRBV18; J gene: TRBJ2-7; clone size: .; CDR3 DNA: TGTGCCAGCTCACTTGAGGAGCGGTACGAGCAGTACTTC; CDR3 protein: CASSLEERYEQYF
D gene: .; V gene: TRBV25-1; J gene: TRBJ2-3; clone size: few; CDR3 DNA: TGTGCCAGCAGTGATTTACAGTTAGCAGATACGCAGTATTTT; CDR3 protein: CASSDLQLADTQYF
D gene: TRBD1; V gene: TRBV6-1; J gene: TRBJ2-1; clone size: few; CDR3 DNA: TGTGCCAGCAGTTCCGGGACAGGGAACTACAATGAGCAGTTCTTC; CDR3 protein: CASSSGTGNYNEQFF
D gene: .; V gene: TRBV20-1; J gene: TRBJ2-1; clone size: few; CDR3 DNA: TGCAGTGCTAGCCGGGAGTTGGGCCCCCGTAAGTTCTTC; CDR3 protein: CSASRELGPRKFF
D gene: TRBD1; V gene: TRBV27; J gene: TRBJ1-2; clone size: .; CDR3 DNA: TGTGCCAGCAGTTCCGCACTCGGGACAGGGGGCGGCTATGGCTACACCTTC; CDR3 protein: CASSSALGTGGGYGYTF
D gene: .; V gene: TRBV29-1; J gene: TRBJ2-5; clone size: few; CDR3 DNA: TGCAGCGTTGAAGGGGGGAACTTC; CDR3 protein: CSVEGGNF
D gene: TRBD1; V gene: TRBV6-2/TRBV6-3; J gene: TRBJ2-7; clone size: .; CDR3 DNA: TGTGCCAGCAGGCCCCGGGACAGGGGACACCCGGAGCAGTACTTC; CDR3 protein: CASRPRDRGHPEQYF
D gene: .; V gene: TRBV7-9; J gene: TRBJ2-1; clone size: many; CDR3 DNA: TGTGCCAGCAGCCTGTTAGGAGTCGGACGTGAGCAGTTCTTC; CDR3 protein: CASSLLGVGREQFF
D gene: .; V gene: TRBV5-1; J gene: TRBJ2-5; clone size: many; CDR3 DNA: TGCGCCAGCAGCTTCAACCAAGAGACCCAGTACTTC; CDR3 protein: CASSFNQETQYF
D gene: .; V gene: TRBV6-5; J gene: TRBJ1-4; clone size: few; CDR3 DNA: TGTGCCAGCAGTTACTCCCTGACGGGGGCGACGGAAAAACTGTTTTTT; CDR3 protein: CASSYSLTGATEKLFF
D gene: TRBD1; V gene: TRBV19; J gene: TRBJ1-2; clone size: .; CDR3 DNA: TGTGCCAGTAGTCGGACAGGGGGCGCCTCTAACTATGGCTACACCTTC; CDR3 protein: CASSRTGGASNYGYTF
D gene: .; V gene: TRBV5-5; J gene: TRBJ1-5; clone size: .; CDR3 DNA: TGTGCCAGTAGCCGAAACAGGAACGAGGTGAGCAATCAGCCCCAGCATTTT; CDR3 protein: CASSRNRNEVSNQPQHF
D gene: .; V gene: TRBV13; J gene: TRBJ2-3; clone size: .; CDR3 DNA: TGTGCCAGCAGCACGTACAAGTGGGAACCCACAGATACGCAGTATTTT; CDR3 protein: CASSTYKWEPTDTQYF
D gene: .; V gene: TRBV7-9; J gene: TRBJ1-2; clone size: many; CDR3 DNA: TGTGCCAGCAGCTTAGTCGGGGGCAGGGTGGATGGCTACACCTTC; CDR3 protein: CASSLVGGRVDGYTF
D gene: .; V gene: TRBV2; J gene: TRBJ2-5; clone size: many; CDR3 DNA: TGTGCCAGCAGTGGAGAGGGCCAAGAGACCCAGTACTTC; CDR3 protein: CASSGEGQETQYF
D gene: .; V gene: TRBV7-9; J gene: TRBJ1-2; clone size: few; CDR3 DNA: TGTGCCAGCAGCTTAGGCGGCACTCAGGGCCGTGGCTACACCTTC; CDR3 protein: CASSLGGTQGRGYTF
D gene: TRBD1; V gene: TRBV2; J gene: TRBJ2-7; clone size: many; CDR3 DNA: TGTGCCAGCACCCGTCGGGAACAGGGGGCATTCGATGAGCAGTACTTC; CDR3 protein: CASTRREQGAFDEQYF
D gene: TRBD1; V gene: TRBV5-8; J gene: TRBJ2-1; clone size: few; CDR3 DNA: TGTGCCAGCAGCTTGATGGGACAGGGAGGCAATGAGCAGTTCTTC; CDR3 protein: CASSLMGQGGNEQFF
D gene: .; V gene: TRBV20-1; J gene: TRBJ2-3; clone size: .; CDR3 DNA: TGCAGTGCTAGAGGGGAGACAGATACGCAGTATTTT; CDR3 protein: CSARGETDTQYF
D gene: TRBD1; V gene: TRBV3-1; J gene: TRBJ1-6; clone size: many; CDR3 DNA: TGTGCCAGCAGCCAAGTCCGACAGGGGGCGAATTCACCCCTCCACTTT; CDR3 protein: CASSQVRQGANSPLHF
D gene: .; V gene: TRBV2; J gene: TRBJ1-4; clone size: .; CDR3 DNA: TGTGCCAGCAGTCGAGGACCTGGCCGTAATTGGTTTTTT; CDR3 protein: CASSRGPGRNWFF
D gene: .; V gene: TRBV18; J gene: TRBJ2-7; clone size: many; CDR3 DNA: TGTGCCAGCTCACCACGGACGGATTCCTACGAGCAGTACTTC; CDR3 protein: CASSPRTDSYEQYF
D gene: TRBD1; V gene: TRBV11-2; J gene: TRBJ2-7; clone size: .; CDR3 DNA: TGTGCCAGCAGCGCCCCTTCAGGGGGTAATCGCGAGCAGTACTTC; CDR3 protein: CASSAPSGGNREQYF
D gene: TRBD2; V gene: TRBV20-1; J gene: TRBJ2-1; clone size: .; CDR3 DNA: TGCAGTGTTGGGACCGGGACTAGCGGCTATGAGCAGTTCTTC; CDR3 protein: CSVGTGTSGYEQFF
D gene: TRBD2; V gene: TRBV20-1; J gene: TRBJ2-7; clone size: few; CDR3 DNA: TGCAGTGCTAGAGAAAGCGGGAGTTTCTACGAGCAGTACTTC; CDR3 protein: CSARESGSFYEQYF
D gene: .; V gene: TRBV20-1; J gene: TRBJ1-1; clone size: few; CDR3 DNA: TGCAGTGCTAGTCAACAGGTGAGGGAGACTGAAGCTTTCTTT; CDR3 protein: CSASQQVRETEAFF
D gene: .; V gene: TRBV20-1; J gene: TRBJ2-1; clone size: .; CDR3 DNA: TGCAGTGCTAGAGATTCAAGCTCCTACGAGCAGTTCTTC; CDR3 protein: CSARDSSSYEQFF
D gene: .; V gene: TRBV28; J gene: TRBJ1-2; clone size: many; CDR3 DNA: TGTGCCAGCAGCATGGGTCTCGGGAATGGCTACACCTTC; CDR3 protein: CASSMGLGNGYTF